This T cell receptor beta chain was obtained from a study of CXCR3-negative and CXCR3-positive naive CD8 T cells (dated by TCRdb to between 2018 and 2020). In terms of the full investigation: In total, about 135 million TRB reads were obtained, which works out to roughly 1.5 +/- 0.3 million reads per library. Diversity and physicochemical repertoire analyses covered about a dozen donors pooled from two independent experiments. The TRBV-TRBJ cluster analysis covered naive subsets from several donors and memory cells from 3 donors. Beyond this particular receptor, the publication reports: Naive CXCR3-negative and CXCR3-positive cells from the same donor showed similar TRBV-TRBJ usage, whereas memory cells showed distinct patterns. Compared with CXCR3-negative naive cells, CXCR3-positive naive cells had TRB CDR3s with higher hydrophobicity (lower Kidera factor 4), lower energy, and higher strength and volume indices. Because surface CD5, which is linked to self-reactivity in mice, was comparable between the naive subsets, TCR interaction strength was also inferred from the physicochemical properties of TRB CDR3s. CXCR3 expression partially decreased after cryopreservation, so most assays used freshly isolated PBMCs. Comparably high repertoire diversity was found in both naive subsets, whereas much lower repertoire diversity was found in memory CD8+ T cells.

Sequenced using a NextSeq 550. The Human TCR Profiling Kit (MiLaboratory) was used to prepare UMI-labeled 5' RACE TRB cDNA libraries. cDNA synthesis used the entire amount of extracted RNA, and PCR amplification then used the entire amount of cDNA produced. The libraries were made side by side, with each library going through the same number of PCR cycles. As for the original processing: With a minimum of two reads required per UMI, MIGEC and MiXCR pulled out about 50,000 +/- 9,200 unique UMI-labeled TRB cDNA molecules from each library. On average, each library contained approximately 40,000 +/- 10,000 functional in-frame TRB CDR3 nucleotide clonotypes without stop codons. After each sample was downsampled to 5000 UMI-labeled TRB molecules, VDJtools was used to calculate diversity metrics such as normalized Shannon-Wiener and Chao1. VDJtools computed clonotype-size-weighted physicochemical properties of the central five CDR3 residues: interaction energy, strength, volume and Kidera factor 4. Once TCRdb had reprocessed the reads, it stored one entry per CDR3 protein sequence and supplied no DNA. The authors' filters were not applied to this entry. The sample's table lists a count of some 150,000 distinct CDR3 sequences. Jointly, the top ten make up roughly 0.28% of the sample.

Each CD8+ T cell subset was flow-sorted in triplicate, with roughly 310,000 cells per subset placed directly into RLT lysis buffer. To keep memory contaminants out, a stringent definition of naive CD8+ T cells was applied: CD45RO-CCR7+CD27+CD95-. Using standard density gradient centrifugation, peripheral blood mononuclear cells were isolated from buffy coats. Naive CXCR3-negative and CXCR3-positive CD8+ T cells were flow-sorted on a FACSAria III. Total RNA was extracted from sorted cells with an RNeasy Mini Kit. On this clonotype itself: Its antigen is unknown.

CDR1 SGHAT and CDR2 FQDESV were looked up in the germline V gene (reference sequence). The CDR3 starts with the cysteine, ends with the phenylalanine, and has 15 residues. The DNA is unrecorded. The chain employs TRBV11-1 and TRBJ2-2; the TRBD2 assignment by TCRdb is unverifiable without DNA. This receptor was identified in a human donor in good health. Some clones in this sample may be carry-over from other donors' samples. The sample consisted of naive CXCR3+ CD8+ T cells from blood. Read against the paper, the sample's cell subset or site label means: CD45RO-CCR7+CD27+CD95- naive CD8+ T cells expressing CXCR3 (TNR3+). For the CDR3, the sequence is CASSYREEYTGELFF.